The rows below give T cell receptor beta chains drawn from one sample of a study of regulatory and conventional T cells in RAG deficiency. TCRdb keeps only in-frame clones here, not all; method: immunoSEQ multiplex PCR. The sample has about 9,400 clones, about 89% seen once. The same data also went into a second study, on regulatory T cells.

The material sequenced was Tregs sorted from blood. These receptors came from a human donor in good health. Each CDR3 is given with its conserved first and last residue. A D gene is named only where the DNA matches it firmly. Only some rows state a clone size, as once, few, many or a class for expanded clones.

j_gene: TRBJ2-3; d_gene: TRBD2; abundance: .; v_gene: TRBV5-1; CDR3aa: CASSPWTSGATDTQYF; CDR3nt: TGCGCCAGCAGCCCGTGGACTAGCGGGGCCACAGATACGCAGTATTTT
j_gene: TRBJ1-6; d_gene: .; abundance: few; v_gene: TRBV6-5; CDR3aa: CASSYLSRNSPLHF; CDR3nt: TGTGCCAGCAGTTACTTGTCCAGGAATTCACCCCTCCACTTT
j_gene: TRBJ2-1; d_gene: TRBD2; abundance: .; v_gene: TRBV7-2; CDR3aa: CASSLARLAGGPRNYNEQFF; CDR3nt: TGTGCCAGCAGCTTAGCTCGACTAGCGGGAGGGCCCAGAAACTACAATGAGCAGTTCTTC
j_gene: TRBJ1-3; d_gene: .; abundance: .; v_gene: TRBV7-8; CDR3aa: CASSPTGYIFSGNTIYF; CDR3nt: TGTGCCAGCAGCCCGACAGGTTACATTTTCTCTGGAAACACCATATATTTT
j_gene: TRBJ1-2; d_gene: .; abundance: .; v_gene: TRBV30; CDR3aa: CAWSVQNYGYTF; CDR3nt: TGTGCCTGGAGTGTTCAGAACTATGGCTACACCTTC
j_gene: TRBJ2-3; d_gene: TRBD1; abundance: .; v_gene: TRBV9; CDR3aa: CASSETGTDTQYF; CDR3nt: TGTGCCAGCAGCGAGACAGGGACAGATACGCAGTATTTT
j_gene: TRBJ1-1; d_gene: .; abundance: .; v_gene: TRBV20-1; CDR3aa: CSAIMREAFF; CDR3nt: TGCAGTGCTATCATGCGGGAAGCTTTCTTT
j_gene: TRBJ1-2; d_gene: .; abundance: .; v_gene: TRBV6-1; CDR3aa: CASSRANNYGYTF; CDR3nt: TGTGCCAGCAGCCGGGCGAATAACTATGGCTACACCTTC
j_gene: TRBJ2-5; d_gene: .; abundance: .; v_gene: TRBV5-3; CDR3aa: CASSLSGMRMETQYF; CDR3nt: TGTGCCAGCAGCTTATCCGGGATGAGGATGGAGACCCAGTACTTC
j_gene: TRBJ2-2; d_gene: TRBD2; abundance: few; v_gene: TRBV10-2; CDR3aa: CASTGGGRAGELFF; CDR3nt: TGCGCCAGCACCGGGGGGGGGCGCGCCGGGGAGCTGTTTTTT
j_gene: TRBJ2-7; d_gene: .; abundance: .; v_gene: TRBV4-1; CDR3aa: CASSPLTHPGRSSYEQYF; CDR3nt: TGCGCCAGCAGCCCCCTAACACACCCAGGAAGGAGCTCCTACGAGCAGTACTTC
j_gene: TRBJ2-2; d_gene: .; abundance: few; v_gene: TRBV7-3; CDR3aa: CASSSGYTGELFF; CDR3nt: TGTGCCAGCAGTTCAGGGTACACCGGGGAGCTGTTTTTT
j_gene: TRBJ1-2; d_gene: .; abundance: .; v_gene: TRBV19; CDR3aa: CASRPHETVYGYTF; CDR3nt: TGTGCCAGTAGACCCCACGAGACCGTGTATGGCTACACCTTC
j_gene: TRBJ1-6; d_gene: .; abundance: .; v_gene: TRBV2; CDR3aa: CASTLQGPNNSPLHF; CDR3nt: TGTGCCAGCACCTTACAAGGGCCTAATAATTCACCCCTCCACTTT
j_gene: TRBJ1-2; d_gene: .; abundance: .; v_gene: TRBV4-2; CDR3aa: CASSPRGGYGYTF; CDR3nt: TGTGCCAGCAGCCCCCGCGGGGGCTATGGCTACACCTTC
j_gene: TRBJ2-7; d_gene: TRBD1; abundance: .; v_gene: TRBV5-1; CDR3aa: CASSPGQVNSYEQYF; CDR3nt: TGCGCCAGCAGTCCGGGACAGGTTAACTCCTACGAGCAGTACTTC
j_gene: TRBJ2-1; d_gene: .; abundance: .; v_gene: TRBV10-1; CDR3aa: CASGQGGIDEQFF; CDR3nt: TGCGCCAGCGGGCAGGGGGGCATCGATGAGCAGTTCTTC
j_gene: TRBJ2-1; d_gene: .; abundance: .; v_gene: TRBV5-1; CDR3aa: CASSLAARGPSYNEQFF; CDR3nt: TGCGCCAGCAGCTTGGCGGCTCGGGGCCCCTCCTACAATGAGCAGTTCTTC
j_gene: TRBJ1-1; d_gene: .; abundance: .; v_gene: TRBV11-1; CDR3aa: CASSLEQGITEAFF; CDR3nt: TGTGCCAGCAGCTTAGAGCAGGGGATCACTGAAGCTTTCTTT
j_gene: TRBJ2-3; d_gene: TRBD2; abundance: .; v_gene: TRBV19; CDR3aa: CASSRRTSGGTDTQYF; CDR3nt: TGTGCCAGTAGTAGACGGACTAGCGGGGGCACAGATACGCAGTATTTT
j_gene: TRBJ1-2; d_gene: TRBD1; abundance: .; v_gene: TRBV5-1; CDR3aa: CASSLGTGAFGYTF; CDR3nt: TGCGCCAGCAGCTTGGGGACAGGGGCCTTCGGCTACACCTTC
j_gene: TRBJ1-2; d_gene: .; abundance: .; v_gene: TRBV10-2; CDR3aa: CASTKEQGGYTF; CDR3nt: TGCGCCAGCACTAAAGAACAGGGCGGCTACACCTTC
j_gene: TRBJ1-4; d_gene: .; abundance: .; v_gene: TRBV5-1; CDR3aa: CASSLDNGSGEKLFF; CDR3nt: TGCGCCAGCAGCTTGGACAACGGCTCCGGTGAAAAACTGTTTTTT
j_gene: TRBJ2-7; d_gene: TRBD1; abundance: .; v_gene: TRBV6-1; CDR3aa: CASTTGAVDGYEQYF; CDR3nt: TGTGCCAGCACCACAGGGGCTGTAGATGGCTACGAGCAGTACTTC
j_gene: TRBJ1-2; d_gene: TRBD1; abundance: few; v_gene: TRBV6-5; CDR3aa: CASSRQGSNYGYTF; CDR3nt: TGTGCCAGCAGTAGACAGGGTTCTAACTATGGCTACACCTTC
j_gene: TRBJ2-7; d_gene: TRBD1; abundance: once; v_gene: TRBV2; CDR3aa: CASSEGGQVLYEQYF; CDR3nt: TGTGCCAGCAGTGAAGGGGGACAGGTTCTCTACGAGCAGTACTTC
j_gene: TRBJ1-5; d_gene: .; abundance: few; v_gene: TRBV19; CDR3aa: CASNYRDGRNQPQHF; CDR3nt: TGTGCCAGTAACTATCGGGACGGCCGCAATCAGCCCCAGCATTTT
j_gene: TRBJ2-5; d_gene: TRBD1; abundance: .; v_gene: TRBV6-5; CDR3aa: CASSGPRDRGIYF; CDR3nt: TGTGCCAGCAGTGGGCCCCGGGACAGGGGGATTTACTTC
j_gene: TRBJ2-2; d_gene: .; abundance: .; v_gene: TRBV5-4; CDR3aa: CASSFGNLATGELFF; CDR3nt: TGTGCCAGCAGCTTTGGCAATTTAGCCACCGGGGAGCTGTTTTTT
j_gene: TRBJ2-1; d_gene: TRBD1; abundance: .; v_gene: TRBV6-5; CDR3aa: CASSYVQGSEQFF; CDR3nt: TGTGCCAGCAGTTACGTACAGGGGTCTGAGCAGTTCTTC
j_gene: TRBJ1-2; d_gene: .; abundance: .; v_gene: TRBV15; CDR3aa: CATSTPGRNYGYTF; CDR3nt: TGTGCCACCAGCACTCCGGGACGGAACTATGGCTACACCTTC
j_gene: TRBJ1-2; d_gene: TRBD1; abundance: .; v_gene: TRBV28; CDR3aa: CASRTTGTGYGYTF; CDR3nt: TGTGCCAGCAGAACTACCGGGACAGGCTATGGCTACACCTTC
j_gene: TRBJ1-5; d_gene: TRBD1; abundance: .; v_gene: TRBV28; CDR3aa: CASRTGFGSEPQHF; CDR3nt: TGTGCCAGCAGGACAGGGTTCGGAAGCGAGCCCCAGCATTTT
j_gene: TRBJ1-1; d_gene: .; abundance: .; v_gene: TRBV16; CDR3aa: CASSLWGKGTEAFF; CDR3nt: TGTGCCAGCAGCCTTTGGGGTAAGGGGACTGAAGCTTTCTTT
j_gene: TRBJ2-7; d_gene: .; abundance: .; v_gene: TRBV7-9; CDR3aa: CASSFDAGASYEQYF; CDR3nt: TGTGCCAGCAGCTTCGACGCGGGGGCCTCCTACGAGCAGTACTTC
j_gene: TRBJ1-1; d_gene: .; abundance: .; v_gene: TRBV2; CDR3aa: CASSEARGGTEAFF; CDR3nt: TGTGCCAGCAGTGAAGCGCGGGGGGGCACTGAAGCTTTCTTT
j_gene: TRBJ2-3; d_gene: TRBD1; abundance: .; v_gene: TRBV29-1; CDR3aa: CSVEDHQGAFFSTDTQYF; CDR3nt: TGCAGCGTTGAAGATCACCAGGGGGCATTTTTTAGCACAGATACGCAGTATTTT
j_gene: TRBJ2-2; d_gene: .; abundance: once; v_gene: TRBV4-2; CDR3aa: CASSQRGELFF; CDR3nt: TGTGCCAGCAGCCAACGCGGGGAGCTGTTTTTT
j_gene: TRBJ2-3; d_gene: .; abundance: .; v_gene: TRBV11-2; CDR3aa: CASSLETGSFPQYF; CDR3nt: TGTGCCAGCAGCTTAGAAACAGGGTCTTTTCCGCAGTATTTT
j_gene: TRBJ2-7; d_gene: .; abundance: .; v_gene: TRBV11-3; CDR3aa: CASSNDPGVVEQYF; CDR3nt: TGTGCCAGCAGCAACGATCCGGGAGTAGTCGAGCAGTACTTC
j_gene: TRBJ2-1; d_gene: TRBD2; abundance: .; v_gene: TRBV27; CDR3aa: CASSLAGGPYNEQFF; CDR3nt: TGTGCCAGCAGTTTAGCGGGGGGCCCCTACAATGAGCAGTTCTTC
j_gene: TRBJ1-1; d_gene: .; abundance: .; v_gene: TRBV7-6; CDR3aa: CASSLTGVTEAFF; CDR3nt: TGTGCCAGCAGCTTGACAGGAGTGACTGAAGCTTTCTTT
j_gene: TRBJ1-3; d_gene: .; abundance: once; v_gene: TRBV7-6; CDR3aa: CASSLALPLQRISGNTIYF; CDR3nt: TGTGCCAGCAGCTTAGCCCTACCTTTACAGCGAATATCTGGAAACACCATATATTTT
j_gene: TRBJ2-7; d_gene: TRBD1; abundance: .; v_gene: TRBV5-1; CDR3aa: CASSWFGTGDAPYEQYF; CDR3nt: TGCGCCAGCAGCTGGTTCGGGACAGGGGACGCTCCCTACGAGCAGTACTTC
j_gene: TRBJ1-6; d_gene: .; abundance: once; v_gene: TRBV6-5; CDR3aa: CASSYGRGNSPLHF; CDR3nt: TGTGCCAGCAGTTACGGCAGGGGCAATTCACCCCTCCACTTT
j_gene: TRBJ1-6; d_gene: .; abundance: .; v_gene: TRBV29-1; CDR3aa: CSVGGDDNSPLHF; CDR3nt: TGCAGCGTTGGAGGAGACGATAATTCACCCCTCCACTTT
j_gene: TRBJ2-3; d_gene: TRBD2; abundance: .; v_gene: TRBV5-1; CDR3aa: CASSFTSANTDTQYF; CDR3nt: TGCGCCAGCAGCTTTACTAGCGCAAACACAGATACGCAGTATTTT
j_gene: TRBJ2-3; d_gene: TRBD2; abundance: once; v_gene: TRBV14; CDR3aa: CASSQREGWLGDTQYF; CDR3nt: TGTGCCAGCAGCCAGCGGGAGGGATGGTTAGGAGATACGCAGTATTTT
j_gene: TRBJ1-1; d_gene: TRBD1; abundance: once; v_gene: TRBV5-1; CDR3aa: CASSFILGDRASNTEAFF; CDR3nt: TGCGCCAGCAGCTTTATCTTAGGGGACAGGGCATCGAACACTGAAGCTTTCTTT
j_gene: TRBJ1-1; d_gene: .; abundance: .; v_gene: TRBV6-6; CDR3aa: CASSYYTTHTEAFF; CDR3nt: TGTGCCAGCAGTTACTACACTACCCACACTGAAGCTTTCTTT
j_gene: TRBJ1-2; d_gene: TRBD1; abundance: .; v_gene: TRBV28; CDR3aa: CASRRGQGYGYTF; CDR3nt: TGTGCCAGCAGAAGGGGGCAGGGATATGGCTACACCTTC
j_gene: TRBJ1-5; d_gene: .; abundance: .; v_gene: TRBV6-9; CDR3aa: CASRTRDSNQPQHF; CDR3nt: TGTGCCAGCAGGACGAGGGACAGCAATCAGCCCCAGCATTTT